This entry lists 27 T cell receptor beta chains sequenced from one sample in a study of early T cells in non-severe SARS-CoV-2 infection. TCRdb used MiXCR to reprocess the 5' RACE reads, holding one entry per CDR3 protein. Among 100,000 to 120,000 distinct CDR3 sequences, 9% to 14% were seen once, and the ten largest hold roughly 2.9%. The sequenced sample was whole blood. The receptors come from an adult who was a healthcare worker with PCR-confirmed SARS-CoV-2 infection or an uninfected control (not recorded which).

This clonotype was seen repeatedly, ten times or more. The chain couples TRBV5-4 to TRBJ2-3, with TRBD2 matching over 8 bases. After removal of 1 base from V and 3 bases from J, the junction contained 4 bases not matched to a gene. CDR3 length: 15 amino acids. Looked up from germline, CDR1 is SGHNT and CDR2 is YYREEE (reference sequence). CDR3 residues: CASSLRRGETDTQYF. CDR3 in DNA: TGTGCCAGCAGCTTGCGGCGGGGGGAGACAGATACGCAGTATTTT.

This clonotype was detected ten times or more. The rearrangement joins TRBV30 to TRBJ2-1, with 13 bases identical to TRBD2. V shed 3 bases, J shed 3 bases, and the junction held 5 bases outside the gene matches. The CDR3 spans 16 residues. CDR1 and CDR2 (germline): GTSNPN, SVGIG (reference sequence). The CDR3 DNA sequence: TGTGCCTGGAGGGCAGGGACTAGCGGGGTCTACAATGAGCAGTTCTTC. Translation: CAWRAGTSGVYNEQFF.

Here the CDR3 reads CASSPRGSSGANVLTF. CDR3 nucleotide sequence: TGTGCCAGTAGTCCGCGTGGCAGCTCTGGGGCCAACGTCCTGACTTTC. The chain uses TRBV19 and TRBJ2-6; D gene uncertain. The CDR3 is 16 residues long. CDR1 is LNHDA and CDR2 is SQIVND in the germline V gene (reference sequence). Trimming took 5 bases from V and 0 from J, leaving 11 bases between them.

This sequence joins TRBV12-3 or TRBV12-4 and TRBJ2-1; D may be TRBD2 (6 bases). V lost 3 bases and J 6 bases, leaving 15 bases between the germline ends. This CDR3 has 15 residues. CDR3 coding DNA: TGTGCCAGCAGTTTCGGGGCTGGGGGAGGCAATGAGCAGTTCTTC. Amino acids: CASSFGAGGGNEQFF.

This clonotype was detected a few times. The gene calls are TRBV29-1 and TRBJ2-5; tentative D call: TRBD1 (6 bases). With 6 bases removed from V and 5 bases from J, the gap between germline ends came to 16 bases. Germline V CDR1 and CDR2: SQVTM, ANQGSEA. The CDR3 has 13 residues. The DNA for the CDR3 is TGCAGCGTCCACAGGGATGCAGGGGAGACCCAGTACTTC. It codes for CSVHRDAGETQYF.

This clonotype appeared many times. The rearrangement joins TRBV12-3 or TRBV12-4 to TRBJ2-1, with 14 bases fitting TRBD2. The CDR3 is made up of 15 amino acids. V gave up 1 base and J gave up 11 bases; unmatched junction bases: 4. CDR3 in DNA: TGTGCCAGCAGTTTAGGACTAGCGGGGGGGCGAAAGCAGTTCTTC. This translates into CASSLGLAGGRKQFF.

This clonotype was found many times. This chain connects TRBV20-1 to TRBJ2-5; possibly TRBD1 for D (5 bases). V was cut by 3 bases and J by 4 bases, with 12 bases left in between. The germline CDR1 and CDR2 sequences are DFQATT and SNEGSKA (reference sequence). The CDR3 is 13 amino acids. The CDR3 here is CSARGLRGETQYF. CDR3 nucleotides: TGCAGTGCTAGGGGCCTTAGGGGAGAGACCCAGTACTTC.

This clonotype was observed many times. The chain recombines TRBV24-1 with TRBJ1-2; 7 bases fit TRBD1. Trimming removed 3 bases from V and 0 bases from J; junction bases left unmatched: 0. CDR1 is KGHDR and CDR2 is SFDVKD in the germline V gene. This CDR3 region has 14 residues. CDR3: CATSDQGANYGYTF. The DNA of the CDR3 is TGTGCCACCAGTGATCAGGGGGCTAACTATGGCTACACCTTC.

This clonotype was seen repeatedly, ten times or more. The V call is TRBV14, the J call TRBJ2-1; 9 bases align to TRBD1. V trimming: 2 bases; J trimming: 1 base; junction bases outside the gene matches: 3. Per germline, CDR1 SGHDN and CDR2 FVKESK. The CDR3 is made up of 16 amino acids. CDR3 protein: CASSQMTGGSYNEQFF. Here the CDR3 DNA reads TGTGCCAGCAGCCAAATGACAGGGGGGTCCTACAATGAGCAGTTCTTC.

This clonotype appeared a few times. The chain is built from TRBV28 and TRBJ1-2, with 7 bases identical to TRBD1. This CDR3 region has 15 residues. The trim removed 3 bases at V and 6 bases at J, leaving 10 bases unmatched. In germline, CDR1 is MDHEN, CDR2 SYDVKM. CDR3 region: CASSFSPTGINGYTF. The CDR3 DNA is TGTGCCAGCAGTTTTTCCCCGACAGGGATAAATGGCTACACCTTC.

The sample holds many counts of this clonotype. This chain uses TRBV4-1 with TRBJ2-1; D is tentatively TRBD1 or TRBD2 (6 bases each). Germline loops: CDR1 MGHRA, CDR2 YSYEKL. The V end lost 1 base, the J end lost 3 bases, and 13 bases lay between the germline ends. CDR3 length equals 16 residues. As DNA, the CDR3 is TGCGCCAGCAGCCAAGGGGGGGACATCCTCTACAATGAGCAGTTCTTC. Amino acids: CASSQGGDILYNEQFF.

This chain uses TRBV2 with TRBJ1-6; D gene uncertain. Germline values: CDR1 SNHLY, CDR2 FYNNEI. Trimming pared 2 bases from V and 7 bases from J, leaving 6 bases between. The CDR3 totals 13 residues. The CDR3 sequence is CASSESGNSPLHF. CDR3 in DNA: TGTGCCAGCAGTGAATCCGGGAATTCACCCCTCCACTTT.

This clonotype was observed at least ten times. The chain links TRBV3-1 to TRBJ1-2; a possible D gene is TRBD1 (5 bases). The CDR3 has 16 residues. Per germline, CDR1 LGHDT and CDR2 YNNKEL (reference sequence). Trimming took off 0 bases at V and 4 bases at J, with 15 bases between the two ends. Here the CDR3 reads CASSQDWAGKIYGYTF. DNA for the CDR3: TGTGCCAGCAGCCAAGATTGGGCAGGGAAGATCTATGGCTACACCTTC. Looking up the rest from reference TRBV3-1 and TRBJ1-2 gives the full variable domain: DTAVSQTPKYLVTQMGNDKSIKCEQNLGHDTMYWYKQDSKKFLKIMFSYNNKELIINETVPNRFSPKSPDKAHLNLHINSLELGDSAVYFCASSQDWAGKIYGYTFGSGTRLTVV.

The chain recombines TRBV20-1 with TRBJ2-3; 10 positions agree with TRBD1. J was trimmed by 2 bases and V by 6 bases; bases with no gene match: 5. The CDR3 runs 14 residues. Looked up from germline, CDR1 is DFQATT and CDR2 is SNEGSKA (reference sequence). CDR3 DNA: TGCAGTGCCCGGGACAGGGGAAACACAGATACGCAGTATTTT. Amino acid sequence: CSARDRGNTDTQYF.

The chain uses TRBV28 and TRBJ2-1; tentative D call: TRBD1 (6 bases). The CDR3 is 13 amino acids. Per germline, CDR1 MDHEN and CDR2 SYDVKM. V dropped 5 bases and J dropped 11 bases, with 16 bases sitting between them. The CDR3 sequence: CASSMGVQGKQFF. CDR3 DNA sequence: TGTGCCAGCAGTATGGGGGTACAGGGCAAGCAGTTCTTC.

This clonotype appeared a few times. This chain links TRBV7-8 with TRBJ2-7; no reliable D call. The CDR3 contains 16 residues. Trimming took off 0 bases at V and 1 base at J, with 13 bases between the two ends. Per germline, CDR1 SGHVS and CDR2 FQNEAQ. CDR3 DNA: TGTGCCAGCAGCTTAGCCTCCTTGACACTATCCTACGAGCAGTACTTC. Protein: CASSLASLTLSYEQYF.

This clonotype was counted between two and nine times. V and J are TRBV24-1 and TRBJ2-7, with D tentatively TRBD1 (5 bases). Deletions cut 7 bases from V and 4 bases from J, with 13 bases between. The CDR3 sequence is 13 residues long. In germline, CDR1 is KGHDR, CDR2 SFDVKD. The CDR3 DNA follows: TGTGCCACCAGAGGATCGACAGAGTACGAGCAGTACTTC. Its translation is CATRGSTEYEQYF.

The rearrangement uses TRBV4-2 and TRBJ2-2; no definite D call. Trimming stripped 0 bases from V and 4 bases from J, with 6 bases between. The germline V gene encodes CDR1 LGHNA and CDR2 YNFKEQ. The CDR3 is 14 residues long. This CDR3 reads CASSQETPTGELFF. CDR3 bases: TGTGCCAGCAGCCAAGAGACCCCCACCGGGGAGCTGTTTTTT.

This clonotype was recorded a few times. The chain has TRBV18 and TRBJ1-1; the match to TRBD1 covers 8 bases. CDR1 KGHSH and CDR2 LQKENI come from the germline V gene. The CDR3 sequence is 15 residues long. V gave up 2 bases and J gave up 1 base; unmatched junction bases: 3. The CDR3 region has the DNA TGTGCCAGCTCACCAAGGGGACAGGAGAACACTGAAGCTTTCTTT. Translation: CASSPRGQENTEAFF.

This clonotype was recorded many times. The rearrangement links TRBV29-1 to TRBJ1-5, with 9 nucleotides matching TRBD1. The J segment lost 7 bases and the V segment lost 6 bases, leaving 10 bases of the junction unmatched. The CDR3 is made up of 14 amino acids. CDR1 and CDR2 (germline): SQVTM, ANQGSEA. CDR3 loop: CSVDTGGAGQPQHF. CDR3 nucleotide sequence: TGCAGCGTGGATACAGGGGGCGCTGGGCAGCCCCAGCATTTT.

The V call is TRBV5-4, the J call TRBJ2-2; unclear D gene. The V and J ends lost 6 bases and 0 bases respectively, with 9 bases between them. Germline V gene data show CDR1 as SGHNT and CDR2 as YYREEE (reference sequence). The CDR3 extends over 14 amino acids. CDR3 coding DNA: TGTGCCAGCAATATGGACCCGAACACCGGGGAGCTGTTTTTT. It encodes CASNMDPNTGELFF.

The J gene is TRBJ1-6, the V gene TRBV6-1; D not resolved. Germline loops: CDR1 MNHNS, CDR2 SASEGT. The CDR3 sequence is 17 residues long. The V end was cut by 6 bases, the J end by 3 bases, with 18 bases between. Written as DNA, the CDR3 is TGTGCCAGCAGGGAGGTCCGCGGACTAGGCTATAATTCACCCCTCCACTTT. Encoded protein: CASREVRGLGYNSPLHF.

This clonotype was detected a few times. The chain joins TRBV4-2 to TRBJ2-2; D is uncertain. Trimming took off 1 base at V and 1 base at J, with 7 bases between the two ends. CDR3 length: 15 residues. Per germline, CDR1 LGHNA and CDR2 YNFKEQ. The CDR3 sequence: CASSQGARNTGELFF. CDR3 coding DNA: TGTGCCAGCAGCCAAGGAGCGAGGAACACCGGGGAGCTGTTTTTT.

This chain uses TRBV20-1 with TRBJ2-3; D gene ambiguous. This CDR3 is 16 amino acids long. The germline V and J ends were trimmed by 3 bases and 2 bases, with 18 bases remaining between them. Germline CDR1 reads DFQATT; CDR2 reads SNEGSKA (reference sequence). The CDR3 reads CSARDPQRTLTDTQYF. In DNA, the CDR3 is TGCAGTGCTAGGGACCCCCAACGGACCCTCACAGATACGCAGTATTTT.

This chain joins TRBV11-2 and TRBJ2-1, with 8 bases aligning to TRBD1. Germline lookup yields CDR1 SGHAT and CDR2 FQNNGV. With 5 bases clipped from V and 6 bases from J, the junction kept 12 bases outside the gene matches. This CDR3 has 16 amino acids. CDR3 coding DNA: TGTGCCAGCAGCAAGAGCCCGGACAGGGTACCCAATGAGCAGTTCTTC. This gives the protein CASSKSPDRVPNEQFF.

The rearrangement joins TRBV7-6 to TRBJ2-2; no clear D gene. V lost 4 bases and J lost 6, with 12 bases in between. CDR3 length: 14 amino acids. From germline, CDR1 is SGHVS and CDR2 FNYEAQ. Here the CDR3 DNA reads TGTGCCAGCAGCTCCCTATCTCTAGCCGGGGAGCTGTTTTTT. Its translation is CASSSLSLAGELFF.

Ten or more counts support this clonotype. This chain links TRBV3-1 with TRBJ2-7; 7 positions match TRBD2. Per the germline V gene, CDR1 is LGHDT and CDR2 is YNNKEL (reference sequence). The CDR3 is 15 residues long. Unmatched junction bases numbered 11, after V lost 4 bases and J lost 5 bases. The CDR3 DNA is TGTGCCAGCAGCCCAAATCCGGGACTATATAACGAGCAGTACTTC. This translates into CASSPNPGLYNEQYF.